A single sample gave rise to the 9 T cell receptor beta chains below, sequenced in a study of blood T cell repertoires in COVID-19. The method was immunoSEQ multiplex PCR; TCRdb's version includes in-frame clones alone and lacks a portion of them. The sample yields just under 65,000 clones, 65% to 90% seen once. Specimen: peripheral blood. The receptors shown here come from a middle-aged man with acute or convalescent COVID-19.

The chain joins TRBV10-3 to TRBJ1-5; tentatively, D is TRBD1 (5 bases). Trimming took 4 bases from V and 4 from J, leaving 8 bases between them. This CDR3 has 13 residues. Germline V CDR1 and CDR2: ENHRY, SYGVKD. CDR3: CAISGAGNQPQHF. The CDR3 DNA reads TGTGCCATCAGTGGGGCAGGGAATCAGCCCCAGCATTTT.

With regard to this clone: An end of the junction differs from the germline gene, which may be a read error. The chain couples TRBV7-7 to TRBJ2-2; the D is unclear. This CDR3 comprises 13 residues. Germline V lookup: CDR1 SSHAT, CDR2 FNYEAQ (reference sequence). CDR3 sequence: CASSQDGTGELFF. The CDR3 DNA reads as TGTGCTAGCAGTCAGGATGGCACCGGGGAGCTGTTTTTT. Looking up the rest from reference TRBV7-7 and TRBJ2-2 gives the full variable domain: GAGVSQSPRYKVTKRGQDVTLRCDPISSHATLYWYQQALGQGPEFLTYFNYEAQPDKSGLPSDRFSAERPEGSISTLTIQRTEQRDSAMYRCASSQDGTGELFFGEGSRLTVL.

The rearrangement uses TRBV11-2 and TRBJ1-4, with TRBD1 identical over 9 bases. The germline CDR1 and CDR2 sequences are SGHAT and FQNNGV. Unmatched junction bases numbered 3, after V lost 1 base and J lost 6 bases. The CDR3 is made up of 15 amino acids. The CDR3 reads CASSLGDRDHEKLFF. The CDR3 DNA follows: TGTGCCAGCAGCTTAGGGGACAGGGACCATGAAAAACTGTTTTTT.

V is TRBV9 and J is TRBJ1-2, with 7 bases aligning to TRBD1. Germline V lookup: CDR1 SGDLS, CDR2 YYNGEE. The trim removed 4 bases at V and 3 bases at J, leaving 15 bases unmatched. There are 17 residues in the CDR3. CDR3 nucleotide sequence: TGTGCCAGCAGCCCCCTACTGGGCGGGACAGCCTACTATGGCTACACCTTC. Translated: CASSPLLGGTAYYGYTF.

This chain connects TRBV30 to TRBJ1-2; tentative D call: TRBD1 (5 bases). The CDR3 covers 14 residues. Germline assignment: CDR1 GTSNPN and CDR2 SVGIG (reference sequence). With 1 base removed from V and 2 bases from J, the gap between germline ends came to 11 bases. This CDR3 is CAWSAGRDNYGYTF. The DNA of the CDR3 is TGTGCCTGGAGTGCAGGGAGGGACAACTATGGCTACACCTTC. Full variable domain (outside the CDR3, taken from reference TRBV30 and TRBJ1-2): SQTIHQWPATLVQPVGSPLSLECTVEGTSNPNLYWYRQAAGRGLQLLFYSVGIGQISSEVPQNLSASRPQDRQFILSSKKLLLSDSGFYLCAWSAGRDNYGYTFGSGTRLTVV.

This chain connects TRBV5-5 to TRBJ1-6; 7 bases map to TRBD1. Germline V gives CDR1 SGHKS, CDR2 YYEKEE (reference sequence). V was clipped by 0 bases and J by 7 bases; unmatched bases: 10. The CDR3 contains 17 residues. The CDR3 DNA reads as TGTGCCAGCAGCTTGGTAGAGGTAGGGACAGTCAATTCACCCCTCCACTTT. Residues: CASSLVEVGTVNSPLHF.

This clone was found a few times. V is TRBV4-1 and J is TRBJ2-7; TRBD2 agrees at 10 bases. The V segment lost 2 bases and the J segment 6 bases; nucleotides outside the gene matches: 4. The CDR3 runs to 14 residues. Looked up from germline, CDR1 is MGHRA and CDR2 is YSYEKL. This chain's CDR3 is CASSQPRTSGEQYF. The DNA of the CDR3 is TGCGCCAGCAGCCAACCGCGGACTAGCGGCGAGCAGTACTTC.

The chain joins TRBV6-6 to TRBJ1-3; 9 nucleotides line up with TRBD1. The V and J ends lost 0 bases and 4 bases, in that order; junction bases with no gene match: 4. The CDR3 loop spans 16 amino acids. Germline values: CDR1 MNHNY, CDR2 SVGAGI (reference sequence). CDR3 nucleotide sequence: TGTGCCAGCAGTTACTCAACAGGGGGCAGGGGAAACACCATATATTTT. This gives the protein CASSYSTGGRGNTIYF.

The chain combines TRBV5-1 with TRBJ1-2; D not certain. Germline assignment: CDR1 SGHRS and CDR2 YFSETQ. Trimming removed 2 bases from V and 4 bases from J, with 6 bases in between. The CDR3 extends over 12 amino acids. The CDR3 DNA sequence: TGCGCCAGCAGCTTCGACACCTATGGCTACACCTTC. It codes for CASSFDTYGYTF. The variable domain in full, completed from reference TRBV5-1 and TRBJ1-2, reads KAGVTQTPRYLIKTRGQQVTLSCSPISGHRSVSWYQQTPGQGLQFLFEYFSETQRNKGNFPGRFSGRQFSNSRSEMNVSTLELGDSALYLCASSFDTYGYTFGSGTRLTVV.